This TCR beta chain is from a study of regulatory T cells in long-lasting Graves disease. Library construction for TCR beta used iRepertoire HTBI primers and Arm-PCR of CDR3 regions. TCRdb re-derived calls from the multiplex PCR reads in MiXCR, one entry per CDR3 protein. The sample yields a few hundred thousand distinct CDR3 sequences, 20% seen once. This clonotype was detected many times. From germline, CDR1 is SGHTA and CDR2 FQGNSA. V lost 3 bases to trimming and J lost 2 bases, with 10 bases between them. The CDR3 is 14 residues long. Time point noted: newly diagnosed GD, antithyroid drugs for less than 3 months. RNA isolated from PBMCs was used to make the TCR library.

The sequence was collected from a female donor with Graves disease. This chain connects TRBV7-2 to TRBJ1-2; the D is unclear. Source: peripheral blood mononuclear cells (PBMCs), taken at new diagnosis, from a patient treated with antithyroid drugs. The CDR3 sequence is CASSFSGRNYGYTF. The CDR3 nucleotides are TGTGCCAGCAGCTTTTCCGGCAGAAACTATGGCTACACCTTC.